Listed here is a single T cell receptor beta chain. This sample was included in a study of blood T cell repertoires in COVID-19. Per the study methods: Reference gene primer amplification in the assay estimated nucleated cell counts. Clones were read by immunoSEQ multiplex PCR, and TCRdb kept only the in-frame ones, dropping some. V, J and clone size are those of that table, while D and trimming were read from the DNA. The repertoire has some 15,000 clones, 87% of them found once; the top ten carry around 5.4%. V lost 4 bases and J lost 2; bases outside the gene matches: 10. Germline V gives CDR1 MNHNS, CDR2 SASEGT. The CDR3 loop spans 18 amino acids.

The chain carries TRBV6-1 and TRBJ1-5; 11 bases align to TRBD1. The origin of this receptor is a human donor in a cohort sampled during active COVID-19. The sequenced material came from peripheral blood. The CDR3 DNA is TGTGCCAGCAGTGGGTCGGACAGGGGGCGGGTGGGCAATCAGCCCCAGCATTTT. This gives the protein CASSGSDRGRVGNQPQHF.